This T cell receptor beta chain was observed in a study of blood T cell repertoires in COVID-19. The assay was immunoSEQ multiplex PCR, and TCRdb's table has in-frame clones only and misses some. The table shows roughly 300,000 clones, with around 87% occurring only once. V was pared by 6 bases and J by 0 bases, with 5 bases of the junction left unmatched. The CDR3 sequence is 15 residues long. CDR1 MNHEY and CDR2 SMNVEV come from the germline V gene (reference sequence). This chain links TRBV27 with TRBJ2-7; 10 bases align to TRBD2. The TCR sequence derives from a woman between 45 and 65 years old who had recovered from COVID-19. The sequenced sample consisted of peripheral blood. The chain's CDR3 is CASREVAGGSYEQYF. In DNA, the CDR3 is TGTGCCAGCAGAGAGGTAGCGGGAGGCTCCTACGAGCAGTACTTC.